This paragraph reports one T cell receptor (beta chain). Its antigen is unknown. Possible read error: a much larger clone is one base away. This record comes from a study of T cell repertoires in cytomegalovirus infection. Study at large: Matching HLA type and CMV infection were both indicated by public TCR beta signatures. Study-wide results and limits: Individuals carrying CMV plus the relevant HLA were identified by cumulative frequency of public TCR beta families.

TCRdb independently ran MiXCR on the reads; one entry per CDR3 protein. The table includes about a million distinct CDR3 sequences, 31% detected once. This CDR3 has 15 residues. Germline V gives CDR1 SGHVS, CDR2 FQNEAQ. The receptor comes from a human donor in good health (CMV status not recorded). Some clones in this sample may be carry-over from other donors' samples. The chain employs TRBV7-8 and TRBJ2-1; 9 nucleotides align to TRBD1. The sample was cultured CD8+ T cells from PBMCs, taken from culture after CMV antigen stimulation. CDR3 sequence: CASSSPGQGASELFF. The CDR3 nucleotides are TGTGCCAGCAGCTCCCCGGGACAGGGTGCGAGTGAGCTGTTCTTC.